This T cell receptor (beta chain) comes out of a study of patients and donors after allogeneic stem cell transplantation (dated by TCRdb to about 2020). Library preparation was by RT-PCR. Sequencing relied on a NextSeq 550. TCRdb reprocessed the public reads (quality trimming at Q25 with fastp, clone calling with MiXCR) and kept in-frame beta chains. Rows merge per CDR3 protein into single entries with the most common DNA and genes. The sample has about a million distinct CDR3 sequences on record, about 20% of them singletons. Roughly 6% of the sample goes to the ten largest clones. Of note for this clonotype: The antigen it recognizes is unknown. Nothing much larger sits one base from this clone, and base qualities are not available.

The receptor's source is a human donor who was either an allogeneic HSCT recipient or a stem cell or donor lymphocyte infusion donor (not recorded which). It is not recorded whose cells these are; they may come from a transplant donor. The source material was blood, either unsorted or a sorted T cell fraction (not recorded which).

The nucleotide sequence is TGTGCCAGCAGCTTAGGGACTAGCGGGGACCAAGAGACCCAGTACTTC. It codes for CASSLGTSGDQETQYF. The chain couples TRBV11-1 to TRBJ2-5; 12 bases in the middle match TRBD2. Spanning cysteine to phenylalanine, the CDR3 consists of 16 amino acids. Here the CDR3 DNA is all that survives: 48 bases in frame from base 1. The junction shows trimming of 1 base on V and 0 bases on J, and the gene matches do not reach 0 bases of it. According to the germline V gene (reference sequence), CDR1 reads SGHAT and CDR2 reads FQDESV. With all but the CDR3 taken from the reference TRBV11-1 and TRBJ2-5 genes, the full variable domain is: EAEVAQSPRYKITEKSQAVAFWCDPISGHATLYWYRQILGQGPELLVQFQDESVVDDSQLPKDRFSAERLKGVDSTLKIQPAELGDSAMYLCASSLGTSGDQETQYFGPGTRLLVL.